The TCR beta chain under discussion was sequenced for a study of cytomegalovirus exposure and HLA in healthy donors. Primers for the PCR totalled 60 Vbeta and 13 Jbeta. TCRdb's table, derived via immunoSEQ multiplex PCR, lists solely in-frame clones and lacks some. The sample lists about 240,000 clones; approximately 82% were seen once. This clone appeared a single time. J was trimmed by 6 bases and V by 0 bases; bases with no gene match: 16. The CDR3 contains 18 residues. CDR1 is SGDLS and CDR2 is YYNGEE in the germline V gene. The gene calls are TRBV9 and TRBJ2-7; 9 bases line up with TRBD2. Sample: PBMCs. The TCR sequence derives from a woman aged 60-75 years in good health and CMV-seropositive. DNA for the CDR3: TGTGCCAGCAGCGTAGGCCCAGACTTGGCGGGAGGGCCAAGCGAGCAGTACTTC. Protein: CASSVGPDLAGGPSEQYF.